One and the same sample provided the 7 T cell receptor beta chains below, sequenced in a study of technical replicates of blood from a few donors. The data were produced by immunoSEQ multiplex PCR, yet TCRdb's version contains in-frame clones alone and is incomplete. Here the sample spans about 93,000 clones, roughly 96% being singletons. Sequencing was carried out using T cells isolated from PBMCs. The receptors shown here come from a human donor in good health.

The CDR3 nucleotides are TGCGCCAGCAGCCCGGGGATTCCGGACTATGGCTACACCTTC. This sequence encodes CASSPGIPDYGYTF. The chain employs TRBV4-1 and TRBJ1-2; D remains unclear. V was pared by 4 bases and J by 3 bases, with 12 bases between. There are 14 residues in the CDR3. Looked up from germline, CDR1 is MGHRA and CDR2 is YSYEKL.

The chain uses TRBV5-8 and TRBJ2-5; the D is unclear. This CDR3 has 10 amino acids. Trimming took off 4 bases at V and 4 bases at J, with 2 bases between the two ends. Germline values: CDR1 SGHTS, CDR2 YDEGEE. The CDR3 sequence is CASSRETQYF. DNA of the CDR3: TGTGCCAGCAGCCGAGAGACCCAGTACTTC.

The chain joins TRBV6-6 to TRBJ2-5, with TRBD2 as a possible D gene (5 bases). V was pared by 6 bases and J by 4 bases, with 12 bases between. The CDR3 extends over 13 amino acids. Germline V CDR1 and CDR2: MNHNY, SVGAGI (reference sequence). CDR3 protein: CASSSLEGETQYF. The DNA of the CDR3 is TGTGCCAGCAGCTCACTAGAGGGAGAGACCCAGTACTTC.

The rearrangement links TRBV5-6 to TRBJ1-2; 9 nucleotides align to TRBD1. The CDR3 is 14 amino acids. In germline, CDR1 is SGHDT, CDR2 YYEEEE. V shed 2 bases, J shed 10 bases, and the junction held 9 bases outside the gene matches. The CDR3 nucleotides read TGTGCCAGCAGCTTTTCTGTCGGACAGGGGACCTACACCTTC. Translation: CASSFSVGQGTYTF.

This rearrangement joins TRBV2 to TRBJ2-3; D possibly corresponds to TRBD1 (6 bases). Germline CDR1 is SNHLY and CDR2 is FYNNEI. CDR3 length equals 17 residues. V was cut by 9 bases and J by 2 bases, with 24 bases left in between. CDR3 in DNA: TGTGCCAGGCTAGGGACAACGGGGCAAACACTCACAGATACGCAGTATTTT. Amino acids: CARLGTTGQTLTDTQYF. Variable domain in full (rest from reference TRBV2 and TRBJ2-3): EPEVTQTPSHQVTQMGQEVILRCVPISNHLYFYWYRQILGQKVEFLVSFYNNEISEKSEIFDDQFSVERPDGSNFTLKIRSTKLEDSAMYFCARLGTTGQTLTDTQYFGPGTRLTVL.

This CDR3 reads CASSAHPRDYLGETQYF. The DNA of the CDR3 is TGTGCCAGCAGTGCTCACCCCCGGGACTACCTGGGAGAGACCCAGTACTTC. The chain has TRBV6-1 and TRBJ2-5; TRBD2 matches at 7 bases. Per germline, CDR1 MNHNS and CDR2 SASEGT. This CDR3 has 17 amino acids. V gave up 4 bases and J gave up 4 bases; unmatched junction bases: 15.

V gene TRBV29-1 combines with J gene TRBJ2-1; 8 bases line up with TRBD2. Germline CDR1 reads SQVTM; CDR2 reads ANQGSEA. V lost 0 bases, J lost 6 bases, and 7 bases stayed unmatched. The CDR3 covers 15 residues. The CDR3 DNA reads as TGCAGCGTTGAAGACGCGGGGGGACCGAGCAATGAGCAGTTCTTC. Translated: CSVEDAGGPSNEQFF.